Included here is one T cell receptor beta chain sequence, with context. This clone's antigen is unknown. No base quality information exists; no much larger clone differs at one position. This specimen comes from a study of shared clonotypes between healthy human individuals (dated by TCRdb to about 2020). At the level of the whole study: A couple of women and a few men aged 18 to 49 years were included in the cohort. For each donor, three plates each were used for CD4 naive and CD4 memory, two plates were used for CD8 naive, and one plate was used for CD8 memory. The study deeply sequenced blood TCR repertoires of about five healthy adults to estimate repertoire size and the extent of clonotype sharing between individuals. Libraries were prepared and TCR repertoires were sequenced by different laboratories using diverse techniques, in order to increase sequencing depth and limit assay-specific biases. Between about 0.8 and 9 billion PBMCs per donor were obtained by leukapheresis.

General findings and caveats noted by the study authors: Rarefaction of sorted-subset datasets indicated incomplete sequencing despite the large sequencing depth. Pairwise subsampling led to the expectation that sequencing depth would affect the degree of clonotype sharing among donors. Sampling was restricted to blood, and TCR repertoires in tissues likely differ from the TCR repertoires found in blood. Across a few donors, approximately 5% of naive CD4, over 3% of naive CD8, roughly 2.3% of memory CD4, and around 0.4% of memory CD8 clonotypes were shared. Naive subsets generally had larger estimated clonotype richness than memory subsets. The genetic and exposure-history diversity represented was limited by the small number of donors. Higher generation probabilities were observed for clonotypes shared by all four sorted-subset donors than for non-shared clonotypes.

Using the deep immunoSEQ assay, multiplex PCR amplified TCR CDR3 regions from genomic DNA. Genomic DNA extracted from each cell subset was distributed evenly over all wells of several immunoSEQ 96-well plates, and each plate served as one replicate. For sorted subsets, around 200 ng genomic DNA, equal to some 28,000 T cell genomes, was loaded into each replicate PCR. The purified libraries were quantified using a Qubit 3.0 fluorometer, sized with a Bioanalyzer 2100, and then quantified again using the KAPA Library Quantification kit. A separate single-read 150-cycle Illumina NextSeq 550 flow cell was used to sequence each immunoSEQ 96-well plate. For the original study's pipeline: The immunoSEQ output contained only junctional sequences without quality scores, so filtering could not match that applied to full-length reads. To assign V/J genes and CDR3, sequences were annotated against IMGT germline references using PyIR, a Python wrapper for IgBLAST v1.9. Reads were removed for weak V/J assignments (E-value above 1e-6), missing CDR3, stop codons, out-of-frame junctions, or ambiguous translated residues. A V3J clonotype was defined by an identical inferred V gene, J gene, and CDR3 amino acid sequence. Percentage overlap between repertoires was computed as shared unique clonotypes divided by the size of the smaller repertoire. Three approaches were used to assess repertoire richness: RTK rarefaction, the Chao1 estimator, and Recon v2.1 estimates of unobserved clonotypes. OLGA was used to compute generation probabilities for all TCRbeta clonotypes that the gDNA method yielded from a few donors. TCRdb took this table from immuneACCESS and kept in-frame rearrangements with V and J called. Such tables lack part of the clones; where checked against another copy, unresolved V genes explain under half of the gap, and the rest is unexplained. That table supplies the V and J calls and clone size; D and trimming were determined from the DNA. The sample table holds some 1 million clones, of which 60% to 80% were seen once. The top ten hold over 1.3% of the sample.

Healthy HIV-negative adults with no recently reported acute infections or vaccinations were included as donors. Every donor was a Caucasian adult living in Nashville, Tennessee, USA. CD4+ T cells were enriched by magnetic negative selection; naive cells were then positively selected on CD45RA, and the negative fraction formed the memory subset. Blood was collected by leukapheresis, and PBMCs were isolated by Ficoll-Histopaque density gradient centrifugation and then cryopreserved in liquid nitrogen vapor phase. Purity and quantity of every magnetically sorted T cell population were checked by analytical flow cytometry. Genomic DNA was isolated from every sorted fraction and measured by UV absorbance on a Nanodrop 2000c. The CDR3 covers 15 residues, taking in both the cysteine and the phenylalanine. Of all the DNA, just the CDR3 is kept, 45 bases in frame from base 1. The germline V gene encodes CDR1 MNHEY and CDR2 SVGAGI. V is cut by 6 bases and J by 3 bases, and the space between the germline ends is 14 bases.

The source is a man in his late teens or twenties in good health. This receptor chain uses TRBV6-5 and TRBJ1-4; TRBD1 is perhaps the D gene, given 6 matching bases. Material for sequencing was memory CD4+ T cells sorted from blood. The cell subset or site label on this specimen signifies: CD45RA-negative fraction. The DNA sequence follows: TGTGCCAGCAGCCAAGGGGGGAGGGCTAATGAAAAACTGTTTTTT. This sequence encodes CASSQGGRANEKLFF.